This T cell receptor (beta chain) is from a study of T cell responses to AZD1222 COVID-19 vaccine. Measured with immunoSEQ multiplex PCR; TCRdb has only the in-frame clones, and not every one. Of 75,000 to 90,000 clones detected, roughly 86% appear once; the ten largest clones hold 8.5% to 9%. Study outcomes and limitations: Among AZD1222 vaccinees, only six or seven were seropositive at baseline. Distributed over spike, vaccine-associated CD4 TCRs predominated at 160-218 and 743-854. Donor demographics were predominantly white British with a female majority; clonal diversity may be underestimated.

As to this clone: Its antigen is unidentified.

The starting material was peripheral blood, obtained on day 0 of AZD1222 vaccination. This clonotype originated in an adult in good health.

The CDR3 bases are TGCGCCAGCAGCCAAGATCCGTTAAGCAATCAGCCCCAGCATTTT. Amino acid sequence: CASSQDPLSNQPQHF. J is TRBJ1-5 and V is TRBV4-3, with D uncertain. Trimming stripped 0 bases from V and 1 base from J, with 7 bases between. This CDR3 spans 15 amino acids. The germline gives CDR1 LGHNA, CDR2 YSLEER.